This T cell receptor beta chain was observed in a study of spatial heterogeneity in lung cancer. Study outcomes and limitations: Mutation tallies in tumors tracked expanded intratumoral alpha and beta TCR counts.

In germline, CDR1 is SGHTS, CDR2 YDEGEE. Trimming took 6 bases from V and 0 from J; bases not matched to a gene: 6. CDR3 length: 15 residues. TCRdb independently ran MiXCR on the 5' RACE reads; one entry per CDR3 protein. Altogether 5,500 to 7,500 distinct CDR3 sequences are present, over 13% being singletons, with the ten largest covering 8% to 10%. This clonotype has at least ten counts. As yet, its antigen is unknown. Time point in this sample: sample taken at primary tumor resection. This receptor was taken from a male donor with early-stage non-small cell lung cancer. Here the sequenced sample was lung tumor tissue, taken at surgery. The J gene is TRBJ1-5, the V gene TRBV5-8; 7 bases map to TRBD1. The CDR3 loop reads CASTETGDSNQPQHF. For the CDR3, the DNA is TGTGCCAGCACCGAAACAGGGGATAGCAATCAGCCCCAGCATTTT.